This TCR beta chain came from a study of human T cells and chemical hapten exposure. Study findings and constraints: Expanded TCRs clustered into significantly more large CDR3 similarity groups than controls, the analysis revealed.

TCRdb redid the calling of the RACE reads with MiXCR, one entry per CDR3 protein. The repertoire has 50,000 to 65,000 distinct CDR3 sequences, 9% to 10% of them found once; the top ten carry approximately 16%. CDR1 LNHNV and CDR2 YYDKDF come from the germline V gene (reference sequence). This CDR3 has 13 amino acids. V lost 4 bases and J lost 5, with 12 bases in between. As to this clonotype: The target antigen is unknown.

Specified time point: patch test 3, about 24 weeks after DPC sensitization. Regarding treatment: therapeutic diphenylcyclopropenone sensitization with weekly scalp DPC. The receptor was isolated from a woman in her thirties or forties with alopecia areata. Some clones in this sample may be carry-over from other donors' samples. The sequencing used whole blood, collected in connection with sensitization to the hapten diphenylcyclopropenone (DPC). The gene calls are TRBV15 and TRBJ2-7, with D unclear. CDR3 in amino acids: CATSKYDGNEQYF. The DNA of the CDR3 is TGTGCCACCAGCAAATACGACGGAAACGAGCAGTACTTC.